This T cell receptor (beta chain) stems from a study of shared clonotypes between healthy human individuals. The wider study: The study used three CD4 naive, three CD4 memory, two CD8 naive and one CD8 memory plate per donor.

The protocol was immunoSEQ multiplex PCR, while the TCRdb copy is restricted to in-frame clones and leaves out a portion. This sample has around 2,000,000 clones; roughly 96% occur once, and the top ten carry 0.13%. Overall study results and limits: The authors expected sequencing depth to affect clonotype sharing among donors.

From CD4+ cells came CD45RA+ naive and CD45RA-negative memory subsets. Comment on this clone: What it binds is unknown.

The V gene's germline CDR1 is SEHNR and CDR2 FQNEAQ (reference sequence). V was shortened by 5 bases and J by 0 bases, with 17 bases between the two germline ends. The CDR3 has 17 residues. The sequence came from a man in his late teens or twenties in good health. The sample was naive CD4+ T cells sorted from blood. Subset: CD45RA+ positively selected. The rearrangement uses TRBV7-9 and TRBJ1-5; possibly TRBD1 for D (5 bases). CDR3 nucleotides: TGTGCCAGCAGCGGGCAAAAAGGGGTCTATAGCAATCAGCCCCAGCATTTT. Residues: CASSGQKGVYSNQPQHF.